This passage covers 13 T cell receptor beta chains from one sample sequenced in a study of regulatory T cells in long-lasting Graves disease. CDR3 regions were amplified by Arm-PCR using iRepertoire HTBI primers to build TCR beta libraries. A single record per CDR3 protein comes from TCRdb applying MiXCR to the multiplex PCR reads. Counted here are 500,000 or so distinct CDR3 sequences, roughly 15% occurring once; the ten biggest clones make up roughly 25%. Time point meaning: newly diagnosed GD, antithyroid drugs for less than 3 months. The TCR library used RNA extracted from PBMCs. The same sample was also studied in work on T cells in Graves' hyperthyroidism and ophthalmopathy.

This sample comprised peripheral blood mononuclear cells (PBMCs), obtained at new diagnosis, from a patient treated with antithyroid drugs. The receptors shown here come from a woman aged 35-65 years with Graves disease.

This clonotype was seen many times. The chain has TRBV28 and TRBJ2-5; 7 nucleotides match TRBD1. V was pared by 6 bases and J by 5 bases, with 12 bases of the junction left unmatched. Germline CDR1 is MDHEN and CDR2 is SYDVKM. The CDR3 length is 15 residues. CDR3 sequence (DNA): TGTGCCAGCAGGGGCCCTACAGGGGTTTGGGAGACCCAGTACTTC. It translates to CASRGPTGVWETQYF.

This clonotype was seen ten or more times. V usage is TRBV7-9 and J usage is TRBJ1-2; unclear D gene. Per germline, CDR1 SEHNR and CDR2 FQNEAQ (reference sequence). The V gene lost 5 bases and the J gene lost 1 base, with 5 bases spanning the gap. The CDR3 covers 12 residues. Written as DNA, the CDR3 is TGTGCCAGCAGCCTTAATAACTATGGCTACACCTTC. Amino acid sequence: CASSLNNYGYTF.

The V and J genes are TRBV11-1 and TRBJ2-5; the match to TRBD2 covers 13 bases. The germline gives CDR1 SGHAT, CDR2 FQDESV (reference sequence). The V gene end was trimmed by 6 bases and the J gene end by 5 bases; junction bases not matched to a gene: 6. The CDR3 is made up of 15 amino acids. The CDR3 region is CASSRLAGGAETQYF. The DNA for the CDR3 is TGTGCCAGCAGTCGACTAGCGGGGGGTGCGGAGACCCAGTACTTC.

This clonotype was counted many times. The CDR3, as DNA: TGTGCCAGTAGTACCTCCGGGACAGGCACTGAAGCTTTCTTT. Protein product: CASSTSGTGTEAFF. The rearrangement links TRBV19 to TRBJ1-1; 8 positions match TRBD1. Looked up from germline, CDR1 is LNHDA and CDR2 is SQIVND (reference sequence). J was trimmed by 4 bases and V by 4 bases; bases with no gene match: 5. This CDR3 spans 14 amino acids.

This chain links TRBV15 with TRBJ1-2, with 10 bases identical to TRBD1. The V segment lost 1 base and the J segment 7 bases; nucleotides outside the gene matches: 6. This CDR3 is built from 15 residues. Germline V gene data show CDR1 as LNHNV and CDR2 as YYDKDF (reference sequence). The CDR3 sequence: CATSRAGTGAPGYTF. CDR3 nucleotides: TGTGCCACCAGCAGAGCAGGGACAGGGGCGCCTGGCTACACCTTC.

V gene TRBV2 combines with J gene TRBJ2-3; 9 positions agree with TRBD1. V was pared by 8 bases and J by 2 bases, with 2 bases of the junction left unmatched. Germline-derived CDR1 and CDR2 are SNHLY and FYNNEI. CDR3 length: 13 residues. CDR3 coding DNA: TGTGCCAGCCGGGACAGGGCCACAGATACGCAGTATTTT. This gives the protein CASRDRATDTQYF. Filled out from reference TRBV2 and TRBJ2-3, the complete variable domain reads EPEVTQTPSHQVTQMGQEVILRCVPISNHLYFYWYRQILGQKVEFLVSFYNNEISEKSEIFDDQFSVERPDGSNFTLKIRSTKLEDSAMYFCASRDRATDTQYFGPGTRLTVL.

The chain carries TRBV5-1 and TRBJ2-1; D perhaps matches TRBD1 (6 bases). CDR3 length: 14 amino acids. CDR1 is SGHRS and CDR2 is YFSETQ in the germline V gene. V lost 1 base and J 7 bases, leaving 12 bases between the germline ends. CDR3 loop: CASSLLDRPNEQFF. Written as DNA, the CDR3 is TGCGCCAGCAGCTTGTTAGACAGGCCTAATGAGCAGTTCTTC.

This clonotype was detected only a few times. V usage is TRBV4-1 and J usage is TRBJ2-7; TRBD1 aligns across 7 bases. The CDR3 is 17 residues long. The ends lost 0 bases at V and 3 bases at J; junction bases unmatched: 11. Germline V CDR1 and CDR2: MGHRA, YSYEKL. CDR3 loop: CASSQDEGGWGYYEQYF. The CDR3 nucleotides read TGCGCCAGCAGCCAAGATGAAGGGGGCTGGGGCTACTACGAGCAGTACTTC.

This clonotype was detected ten times or more. V is TRBV28 and J is TRBJ1-1; maybe TRBD1 (6 bases). The CDR3 runs to 14 residues. Deletions cut 3 bases from V and 7 bases from J, with 15 bases between. In germline, CDR1 is MDHEN, CDR2 SYDVKM. Written as DNA, the CDR3 is TGTGCCAGCAGTTTGCGAGGGGGGAGAAGTGAAGCTTTCTTT. This encodes CASSLRGGRSEAFF.

The chain joins TRBV7-3 to TRBJ2-1; 15 nucleotides match TRBD2. The CDR3 contains 16 residues. Losses at the gene ends were 5 bases for V and 7 bases for J; bases not matched to a gene: 6. Per germline, CDR1 SGHTA and CDR2 FQGTGA. In DNA, the CDR3 is TGTGCCAGCAGCGCTAGAGGGACTAGCGGGGGGAATGAGCAGTTCTTC. It is translated as CASSARGTSGGNEQFF.

This clonotype was observed a few times. This rearrangement joins TRBV6-4 to TRBJ1-6; D is uncertain. The CDR3 has 15 amino acids. In germline, CDR1 is MRHNA, CDR2 SNTAGT. V lost 3 bases, J lost 0 bases, and 6 bases lay in between. CDR3 DNA: TGTGCCAGCAGTGAGATGAGCTCCTATAATTCACCCCTCCACTTT. Its translation is CASSEMSSYNSPLHF.

The chain has TRBV7-2 and TRBJ2-3, with TRBD2 matching over 9 bases. The germline V gene encodes CDR1 SGHTA and CDR2 FQGNSA. V shed 5 bases and J 4 bases; nucleotides not matched to a gene: 7. This CDR3 is built from 15 residues. The CDR3 loop reads CASSPRGGQSDTQYF. The CDR3 bases are TGTGCCAGCAGCCCGCGGGGGGGCCAGTCAGATACGCAGTATTTT.

This clonotype was recorded a few times. The chain links TRBV7-8 to TRBJ1-4; D perhaps matches TRBD1 (5 bases). V was clipped by 6 bases and J by 2 bases, with 13 bases between them. CDR3 length equals 15 residues. The germline V gene encodes CDR1 SGHVS and CDR2 FQNEAQ. CDR3 sequence reads: CASRRGGATNEKLFF. CDR3 bases: TGTGCCAGCAGGAGGGGAGGGGCGACTAATGAAAAACTGTTTTTT. The entire variable domain, with the rest obtained from reference TRBV7-8 and TRBJ1-4, is as follows: GAGVSQSPRYKVAKRGQDVALRCDPISGHVSLFWYQQALGQGPEFLTYFQNEAQLDKSGLPSDRFFAERPEGSVSTLKIQRTQQEDSAVYLCASRRGGATNEKLFFGSGTQLSVL.